Following are 20 T cell receptor beta chains from one sample sequenced in a study of T cells in lung cancer brain metastases. Measured with immunoSEQ multiplex PCR; TCRdb has only the in-frame clones, and not every one. Among over a thousand clones listed, 75% to 90% were seen once. What was sequenced was tumor tissue from a brain metastasis. The source of these receptors is a woman aged 60-70 years with non-small cell lung cancer that had spread to the brain.

A remark on this clone: Compared with germline, one end of the junction differs, possibly owing to a read error. The chain couples TRBV5-3 to TRBJ1-4, with D tentatively TRBD1 (5 bases). TRBV5-3 is identified as an open reading frame with a role that is uncertain. CDR3 length equals 14 residues. Here the CDR3 reads CASSSRDTNEKLFF. In nucleotides, the CDR3 is TGTGCCAGCAGCTCCAGGGATACTAATGAAAAACTGTTTTTT.

The chain combines TRBV27 with TRBJ2-1, with a tentative D call TRBD2 (5 bases). The CDR3 spans 13 residues. Germline CDR1 reads MNHEY; CDR2 reads SMNVEV (reference sequence). V lost 7 bases and J lost 9, with 16 bases in between. CDR3 in DNA: TGTGCCAGCACGCACCGGGGTCTGGGTGAGCAGTTCTTC. Protein product: CASTHRGLGEQFF.

The chain combines TRBV19 with TRBJ2-6; tentative D call: TRBD2 (6 bases). Germline CDR1 is LNHDA and CDR2 is SQIVND (reference sequence). Trimming shortened V by 3 bases and J by 0 bases, and 18 bases separated the two germline ends. The CDR3 loop spans 19 amino acids. This CDR3 reads CASSIVGGTSFSGANVLTF. The CDR3 DNA reads as TGTGCCAGTAGTATTGTCGGGGGAACGTCTTTCTCTGGGGCCAACGTCCTGACTTTC.

This chain links TRBV15 with TRBJ1-2; D is perhaps TRBD1 (6 bases). Germline CDR1 and CDR2: LNHNV and YYDKDF (reference sequence). V was cut by 4 bases and J by 8 bases, with 17 bases left in between. CDR3 size: 14 residues. As DNA, the CDR3 is TGTGCCACCAGCACAAGAACCACAGGACAGGGCTACACCTTC. Amino acids: CATSTRTTGQGYTF.

A single count supports this clone. The chain is built from TRBV5-1 and TRBJ1-1; the D is unclear. Germline CDR1 reads SGHRS; CDR2 reads YFSETQ. The CDR3 sequence is 14 residues long. V was cut by 0 bases and J by 1 base, with 7 bases left in between. DNA of the CDR3: TGCGCCAGCAGCTTGGCCGCCCGGAACACTGAAGCTTTCTTT. Encoded protein: CASSLAARNTEAFF.

The chain is built from TRBV2 and TRBJ1-1, with TRBD1 as a possible D gene (6 bases). This CDR3 has 13 residues. Germline CDR1 and CDR2: SNHLY and FYNNEI. The V gene lost 6 bases and the J gene lost 1 base, with 9 bases spanning the gap. This CDR3 reads CASSNRENTEAFF. Written as DNA, the CDR3 is TGTGCCAGCAGCAACAGGGAGAACACTGAAGCTTTCTTT.

The chain carries TRBV2 and TRBJ1-3; D is unresolved. Germline V gene data show CDR1 as SNHLY and CDR2 as FYNNEI. This CDR3 has 11 residues. Trimming took off 8 bases at V and 0 bases at J, with 2 bases between the two ends. For the CDR3, the DNA is TGTGCCAGCGACTCTGGAAACACCATATATTTT. Its protein is CASDSGNTIYF.

This chain connects TRBV2 to TRBJ1-1; no clear D gene. Trimming removed 9 bases from V and 2 bases from J, with 13 bases in between. The CDR3 totals 13 residues. CDR1 and CDR2 (germline): SNHLY, FYNNEI. The CDR3 DNA reads TGTGCCAGGCAGGACGGACTCAACACTGAAGCTTTCTTT. The encoded protein is CARQDGLNTEAFF. Full variable domain (rest looked up from reference TRBV2 and TRBJ1-1): EPEVTQTPSHQVTQMGQEVILRCVPISNHLYFYWYRQILGQKVEFLVSFYNNEISEKSEIFDDQFSVERPDGSNFTLKIRSTKLEDSAMYFCARQDGLNTEAFFGQGTRLTVV.

This chain joins TRBV6-5 and TRBJ2-5; D is possibly TRBD2 (5 bases). Germline lookup yields CDR1 MNHEY and CDR2 SVGAGI. The CDR3 spans 13 residues. Trimming took 0 bases from V and 5 from J, leaving 7 bases between them. CDR3 loop: CASSYSASETQYF. CDR3 in DNA: TGTGCCAGCAGTTACTCGGCTAGCGAGACCCAGTACTTC.

The chain couples TRBV18 to TRBJ2-1, with D tentatively TRBD1 (6 bases). Germline values: CDR1 KGHSH, CDR2 LQKENI. V lost 2 bases, J lost 9 bases, and 17 bases lay in between. The CDR3 has 15 amino acids. CDR3 in DNA: TGTGCCAGCTCACCAAGAACAGGGATCCGGCCTGAGCAGTTCTTC. It is translated as CASSPRTGIRPEQFF.

The V gene is TRBV6-6, the J gene TRBJ1-1; a possible D gene is TRBD1 (5 bases). Germline V gene data show CDR1 as MNHNY and CDR2 as SVGAGI (reference sequence). V lost 4 bases, J lost 0 bases, and 15 bases lay in between. This CDR3 spans 16 amino acids. CDR3: CASSFPRGQMNTEAFF. CDR3 DNA: TGTGCCAGCAGTTTCCCGCGGGGCCAGATGAACACTGAAGCTTTCTTT.

CDR3 coding DNA: TGCGCCAGCAGCCAAATCGACAGGGGTCTCGCTGAAGCTTTCTTT. Its protein is CASSQIDRGLAEAFF. This sequence joins TRBV4-1 and TRBJ1-1; 8 positions agree with TRBD1. Germline V gives CDR1 MGHRA, CDR2 YSYEKL. The CDR3 sequence is 15 residues long. J lost 6 bases, V lost 2 bases, and 8 bases had no gene match.

The CDR3, as DNA: TGTGCCAGCAGCTCGGGACAAGCTGGAAACACCATATATTTT. It yields the protein CASSSGQAGNTIYF. This rearrangement joins TRBV11-2 to TRBJ1-3, with TRBD1 as a possible D gene (6 bases). The CDR3 has 14 amino acids. Germline V CDR1 and CDR2: SGHAT, FQNNGV. The V end lost 4 bases, the J end lost 2 bases, and 9 bases lay between the germline ends.

The J gene is TRBJ1-2, the V gene TRBV5-4; TRBD1 might be the D (6 bases). V lost 6 bases to trimming and J lost 4 bases, with 13 bases between them. This CDR3 contains 13 residues. In germline, CDR1 is SGHNT, CDR2 YYREEE (reference sequence). CDR3 sequence reads: CASNPAGAYGYTF. The CDR3 DNA reads as TGTGCCAGCAACCCGGCAGGGGCCTATGGCTACACCTTC.

In its sample, this clone was seen a few times. The CDR3 protein is CASSLIGSQQETQYF. Written as DNA, the CDR3 is TGTGCCAGCAGCTTAATTGGTTCACAGCAAGAGACCCAGTACTTC. This chain connects TRBV11-2 to TRBJ2-5; D not certain. The CDR3 consists of 15 residues. Germline CDR1 SGHAT, CDR2 FQNNGV. Trimming took 2 bases from V and 2 from J, leaving 12 bases between them.

The V call is TRBV27, the J call TRBJ1-5; unclear D gene. The CDR3 is made up of 13 amino acids. CDR1 is MNHEY, CDR2 SMNVEV, per germline (reference sequence). Trimming removed 5 bases at V and 3 bases at J, with 8 bases between. CDR3 region: CASSKTLNQPQHF. The DNA for the CDR3 is TGTGCCAGCAGTAAGACCCTCAATCAGCCCCAGCATTTT.

This sequence joins TRBV10-2 and TRBJ2-7; 10 bases are shared with TRBD1. In germline, CDR1 is WSHSY, CDR2 SAAADI. With V trimmed by 7 bases and J by 0 bases, 9 bases remained unmatched. The CDR3 loop spans 16 amino acids. Here the CDR3 DNA reads TGCGCCAGCACCACACCGGGACAGGGGATCTCCTACGAGCAGTACTTC. It specifies CASTTPGQGISYEQYF.

This chain links TRBV6-4 with TRBJ1-6; no definite D call. Germline values: CDR1 MRHNA, CDR2 SNTAGT. V lost 4 bases, J lost 8 bases, and 9 bases lay in between. The CDR3 sequence is 13 residues long. CDR3 protein: CASSVMTDSPLHF. The CDR3 DNA reads as TGTGCCAGCAGTGTTATGACCGATTCACCCCTCCACTTT.

The V and J genes are TRBV7-8 and TRBJ2-5, with 9 bases that match TRBD2. CDR1 is SGHVS, CDR2 FQNEAQ, per germline. V shed 4 bases and J 2 bases; nucleotides not matched to a gene: 5. This CDR3 has 15 amino acids. For the CDR3, the DNA is TGTGCCAGCAGCTACAGCGGGGGGATACAAGAGACCCAGTACTTC. Residues: CASSYSGGIQETQYF.

The chain has TRBV7-9 and TRBJ2-6, with a possible D match to TRBD2 (5 bases). V lost 5 bases and J lost 0, with 14 bases in between. Per the germline V gene, CDR1 is SEHNR and CDR2 is FQNEAQ (reference sequence). The CDR3 is 17 residues long. The CDR3 nucleotides read TGTGCCAGCAGCAAACAGAGACTAAGCTCTGGGGCCAACGTCCTGACTTTC. It codes for CASSKQRLSSGANVLTF.